These 20 T cell receptor beta chains share one sample of origin, sequenced in a study of a mutant IDH1 vaccine in newly diagnosed glioma. Described time point: week 11, during vaccination. In the vaccine, a single dose held 300 ug of the mutant IDH1 20-mer peptide, along with topical imiquimod. The antigens these receptors bind are not known. TCRdb keeps only in-frame clones here, not all; method: immunoSEQ multiplex PCR. The sample holds fewer than 45,000 clones, roughly 84% seen once. Specimen: PBMCs, collected from a glioma patient whose treatment included an IDH1 peptide vaccine. Receptors were obtained from a man in his forties or fifties with glioma.

This clone has just a few counts. Other DNA sequences in the sample encode the same CDR3. The chain joins TRBV5-1 to TRBJ2-7; D may be TRBD1 (6 bases). V lost 0 bases to trimming and J lost 5 bases, with 9 bases between them. There are 13 residues in the CDR3. Per the germline V gene, CDR1 is SGHRS and CDR2 is YFSETQ. The CDR3: CASSLVGAHEQYF. The CDR3 DNA is TGCGCCAGCAGCTTGGTGGGGGCTCACGAGCAGTACTTC.

This rearrangement joins TRBV15 to TRBJ2-7; D is perhaps TRBD1 or TRBD2 (5 bases each). The germline CDR1 and CDR2 sequences are LNHNV and YYDKDF (reference sequence). V dropped 1 base and J dropped 0 bases, with 16 bases sitting between them. This CDR3 has 17 amino acids. CDR3: CATSRVKGPGSSYEQYF. The CDR3 region has the DNA TGTGCCACCAGCAGAGTTAAGGGACCGGGGAGCTCCTACGAGCAGTACTTC.

This sequence joins TRBV11-3 and TRBJ2-2, with D perhaps TRBD1 (5 bases). The CDR3 loop spans 15 amino acids. The V gene's germline CDR1 is SGHNT and CDR2 YENEEA. V was trimmed by 3 bases and J by 1 base, leaving 9 bases between them. CDR3 loop: CASSFGQGNTGELFF. CDR3 coding DNA: TGTGCCAGCAGCTTCGGCCAGGGGAACACCGGGGAGCTGTTTTTT.

This clone has just one count. The chain carries TRBV10-3 and TRBJ1-5; D not resolved. V gave up 2 bases and J gave up 6 bases, with 5 bases separating them. Germline CDR1 reads ENHRY; CDR2 reads SYGVKD. The CDR3 sequence is 12 residues long. This CDR3 reads CAISEGSQPQHF. The CDR3 bases are TGTGCCATCAGTGAGGGGAGTCAGCCCCAGCATTTT.

The sample holds one count of this clone. The chain joins TRBV5-1 to TRBJ2-7, with TRBD1 as a possible D gene (6 bases). Trimming pared 3 bases from V and 5 bases from J, leaving 18 bases between. This CDR3 comprises 15 residues. Germline CDR1 SGHRS, CDR2 YFSETQ. CDR3 in amino acids: CASSSPRGYSDEQYF. DNA of the CDR3: TGCGCCAGCAGCTCACCCAGGGGATACTCGGACGAGCAGTACTTC. Full variable domain (outside the CDR3, taken from reference TRBV5-1 and TRBJ2-7): KAGVTQTPRYLIKTRGQQVTLSCSPISGHRSVSWYQQTPGQGLQFLFEYFSETQRNKGNFPGRFSGRQFSNSRSEMNVSTLELGDSALYLCASSSPRGYSDEQYFGPGTRLTVT.

The rearrangement links TRBV2 to TRBJ2-2; D not certain. V lost 4 bases, J lost 0 bases, and 6 bases lay in between. CDR1 and CDR2 from the germline V gene are SNHLY and FYNNEI. The CDR3 extends over 14 amino acids. The CDR3 reads CASSARPNTGELFF. The CDR3 DNA follows: TGTGCCAGCAGTGCCAGGCCGAACACCGGGGAGCTGTTTTTT.

CDR3 amino acids: CASSLSGDGYTF. In DNA form, the CDR3 reads TGTGCCAGCAGTTTATCCGGGGATGGCTACACCTTC. This chain uses TRBV27 with TRBJ1-2; no clear D gene. The CDR3 totals 12 residues. The germline V and J ends were trimmed by 0 bases and 6 bases, with 5 bases remaining between them. CDR1 is MNHEY, CDR2 SMNVEV, per germline (reference sequence).

The genes are TRBV4-1 and TRBJ2-7, with 7 bases matching TRBD2. The V and J ends lost 4 bases and 5 bases, in that order; junction bases with no gene match: 11. CDR3 length: 15 amino acids. Germline-derived CDR1 and CDR2 are MGHRA and YSYEKL. The CDR3 loop is CASSPRDYLPHEQYF. The CDR3 region has the DNA TGCGCCAGCAGCCCCCGGGACTATCTCCCTCACGAGCAGTACTTC.

The gene calls are TRBV6-1 and TRBJ1-1; D is uncertain. The CDR3 covers 14 residues. With 10 bases removed from V and 1 base from J, the gap between germline ends came to 16 bases. Germline V gene sequence: CDR1 MNHNS, CDR2 SASEGT. CDR3 DNA sequence: TGTGCCACGACGACGAGCGGTAAGAACACTGAAGCTTTCTTT. Translated, it gives CATTTSGKNTEAFF.

This rearrangement joins TRBV28 to TRBJ2-2; D remains unclear. CDR3 length equals 12 residues. Deletions cut 8 bases from V and 6 bases from J, with 10 bases between. Per the germline V gene, CDR1 is MDHEN and CDR2 is SYDVKM. This CDR3 reads CASYSSPGELFF. The CDR3 DNA follows: TGTGCCAGCTACTCCTCCCCCGGGGAGCTGTTTTTT.

V gene TRBV5-1 combines with J gene TRBJ2-7; 8 bases map to TRBD1. The V segment lost 2 bases and the J segment 4 bases; nucleotides outside the gene matches: 5. CDR3 length equals 14 residues. Germline V gene sequence: CDR1 SGHRS, CDR2 YFSETQ. CDR3 DNA sequence: TGCGCCAGCAGCTTAACCAGGGGGCATTACGAGCAGTACTTC. It specifies CASSLTRGHYEQYF.

The table lists this clone with a few counts. The rearrangement joins TRBV2 to TRBJ2-2; 7 positions match TRBD1. This CDR3 has 17 amino acids. V lost 5 bases to trimming and J lost 5 bases; unmatched junction nucleotides: 14. CDR1 and CDR2 from the germline V gene are SNHLY and FYNNEI. CDR3 in amino acids: CASSHQLLKTGTGELFF. CDR3 DNA: TGTGCCAGCAGTCACCAGCTATTGAAGACAGGGACCGGGGAGCTGTTTTTT.

The CDR3 spells CASSSGYGFGETQYF. The CDR3 region has the DNA TGTGCCAGCAGCTCAGGGTACGGTTTCGGTGAGACCCAGTACTTC. The rearrangement uses TRBV11-2 and TRBJ2-5; D is perhaps TRBD1 (5 bases). The CDR3 runs to 15 residues. With 4 bases removed from V and 5 bases from J, the gap between germline ends came to 17 bases. Germline V gene data show CDR1 as SGHAT and CDR2 as FQNNGV.

The J gene is TRBJ1-4, the V gene TRBV5-4; weak D call: TRBD1 (6 bases). This CDR3 contains 13 residues. The V end was cut by 0 bases, the J end by 10 bases, with 10 bases between. CDR1 and CDR2 (germline): SGHNT, YYREEE (reference sequence). CDR3 amino acids: CASSLGTDLKLFF. The CDR3 DNA reads TGTGCCAGCAGCTTGGGGACAGACCTAAAACTGTTTTTT. Combining the CDR3 with reference TRBV5-4 and TRBJ1-4 gives the whole variable domain ETGVTQSPTHLIKTRGQQVTLRCSSQSGHNTVSWYQQALGQGPQFIFQYYREEENGRGNFPPRFSGLQFPNYSSELNVNALELDDSALYLCASSLGTDLKLFFGSGTQLSVL.

The chain combines TRBV2 with TRBJ1-2; perhaps TRBD1 as D (5 bases). The CDR3 sequence is 15 residues long. In germline, CDR1 is SNHLY, CDR2 FYNNEI. Trimming cost V 3 bases and J 4 bases, with 15 bases left between them. Here the CDR3 reads CASSDLGQASYGYTF. The CDR3 coding sequence is TGTGCCAGCAGTGACTTGGGGCAAGCAAGCTATGGCTACACCTTC.

This chain uses TRBV6-5 with TRBJ1-1; D unclear. Germline V gives CDR1 MNHEY, CDR2 SVGAGI. Trimming cost V 0 bases and J 0 bases, with 8 bases left between them. The CDR3 loop spans 15 amino acids. The CDR3 coding sequence is TGTGCCAGCAGTTACTCGTGGAGGATGAACACTGAAGCTTTCTTT. It encodes CASSYSWRMNTEAFF.

The V call is TRBV6-5, the J call TRBJ2-1, with a tentative D call TRBD2 (6 bases). The CDR3 consists of 15 residues. Germline CDR1 is MNHEY and CDR2 is SVGAGI. Deletions cut 6 bases from V and 3 bases from J, with 15 bases between. The CDR3 reads CASRSAGGGYNEQFF. The CDR3 DNA reads TGTGCCAGCAGGTCAGCGGGTGGGGGCTACAATGAGCAGTTCTTC.

The chain recombines TRBV18 with TRBJ1-5; TRBD1 is a possible D gene (5 bases). V shed 2 bases and J shed 0 bases, with 14 bases lying between them. Per the germline V gene, CDR1 is KGHSH and CDR2 is LQKENI. The CDR3 has 17 residues. CDR3 DNA: TGTGCCAGCTCACCAGGTTCGGGGGGGAATAGCAATCAGCCCCAGCATTTT. This translates into CASSPGSGGNSNQPQHF. Full variable domain (outside the CDR3, taken from reference TRBV18 and TRBJ1-5): NAGVMQNPRHLVRRRGQEARLRCSPMKGHSHVYWYRQLPEEGLKFMVYLQKENIIDESGMPKERFSAEFPKEGPSILRIQQVVRGDSAAYFCASSPGSGGNSNQPQHFGDGTRLSIL.

The chain carries TRBV6-6 and TRBJ1-4; 9 bases are shared with TRBD1. This CDR3 comprises 16 residues. V shed 6 bases and J 3 bases; nucleotides not matched to a gene: 8. The germline V gene encodes CDR1 MNHNY and CDR2 SVGAGI (reference sequence). The CDR3 sequence is CASSSSRQGANEKLFF. The CDR3 DNA is TGTGCCAGCAGCTCGAGCCGACAGGGGGCTAATGAAAAACTGTTTTTT.

The J gene is TRBJ1-5, the V gene TRBV7-8; D call uncertain. The CDR3 is 17 residues long. The V end lost 0 bases, the J end lost 1 base, and 13 bases lay between the germline ends. Germline V gene lookup returns CDR1 SGHVS and CDR2 FQNEAQ. For the CDR3, the DNA is TGTGCCAGCAGCTTAGCGTTGGAGGCATTAAGCAATCAGCCCCAGCATTTT. It translates to CASSLALEALSNQPQHF. Using reference TRBV7-8 and TRBJ1-5 for the parts outside the CDR3, the full variable domain is GAGVSQSPRYKVAKRGQDVALRCDPISGHVSLFWYQQALGQGPEFLTYFQNEAQLDKSGLPSDRFFAERPEGSVSTLKIQRTQQEDSAVYLCASSLALEALSNQPQHFGDGTRLSIL.